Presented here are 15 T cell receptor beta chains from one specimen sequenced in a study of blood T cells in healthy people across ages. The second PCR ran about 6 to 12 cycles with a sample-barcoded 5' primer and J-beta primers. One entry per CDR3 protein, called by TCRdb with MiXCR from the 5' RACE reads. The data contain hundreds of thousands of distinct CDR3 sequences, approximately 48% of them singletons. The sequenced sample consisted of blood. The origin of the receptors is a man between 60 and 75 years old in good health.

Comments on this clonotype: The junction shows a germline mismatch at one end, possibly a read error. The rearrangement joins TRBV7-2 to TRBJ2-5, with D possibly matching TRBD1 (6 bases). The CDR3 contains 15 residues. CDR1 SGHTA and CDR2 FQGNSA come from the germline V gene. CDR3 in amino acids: CASSLAFRGQETLYF. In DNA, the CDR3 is TGTGCCAGCAGCTTAGCCTTCAGGGGTCAAGAGACCCTGTACTTC.

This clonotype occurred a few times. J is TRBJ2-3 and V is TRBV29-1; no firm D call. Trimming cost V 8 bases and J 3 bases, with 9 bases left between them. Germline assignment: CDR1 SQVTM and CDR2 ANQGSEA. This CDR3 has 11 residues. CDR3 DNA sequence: TGCAGCTGCCCTGGAACAGATACGCAGTATTTT. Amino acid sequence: CSCPGTDTQYF.

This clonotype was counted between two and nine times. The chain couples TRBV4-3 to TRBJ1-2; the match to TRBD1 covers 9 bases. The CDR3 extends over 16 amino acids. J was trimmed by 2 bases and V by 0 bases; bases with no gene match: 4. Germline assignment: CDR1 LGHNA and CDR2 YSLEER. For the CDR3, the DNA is TGCGCCAGCAGCCAAGAGATAGGACAGGGGAACTATGGCTACACCTTC. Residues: CASSQEIGQGNYGYTF.

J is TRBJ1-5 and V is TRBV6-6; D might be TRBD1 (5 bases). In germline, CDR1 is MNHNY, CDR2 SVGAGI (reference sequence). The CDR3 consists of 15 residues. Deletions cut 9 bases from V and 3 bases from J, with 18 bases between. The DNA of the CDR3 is TGTGCCAGTTGGGTGGGAGGGGCTTCCAATCAGCCCCAGCATTTT. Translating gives CASWVGGASNQPQHF.

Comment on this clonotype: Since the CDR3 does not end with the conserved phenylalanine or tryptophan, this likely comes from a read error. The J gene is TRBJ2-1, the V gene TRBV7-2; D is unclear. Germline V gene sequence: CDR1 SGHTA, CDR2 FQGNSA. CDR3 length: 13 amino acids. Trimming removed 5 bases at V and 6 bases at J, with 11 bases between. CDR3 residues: CTSSPRLGNEQFL. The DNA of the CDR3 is TGTACCAGCAGCCCCAGGCTGGGCAATGAGCAGTTCTTA.

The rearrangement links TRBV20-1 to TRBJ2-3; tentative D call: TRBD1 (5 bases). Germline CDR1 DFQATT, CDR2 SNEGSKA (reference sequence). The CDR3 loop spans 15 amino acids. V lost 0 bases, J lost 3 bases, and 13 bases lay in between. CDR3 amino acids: CSARDPDRATDTQYF. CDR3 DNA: TGCAGTGCTAGAGATCCCGACAGAGCAACAGATACGCAGTATTTT.

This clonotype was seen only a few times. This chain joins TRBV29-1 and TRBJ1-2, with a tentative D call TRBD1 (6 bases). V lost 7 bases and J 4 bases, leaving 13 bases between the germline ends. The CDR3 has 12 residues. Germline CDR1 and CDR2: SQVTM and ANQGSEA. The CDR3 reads CSEGGLGYGYTF. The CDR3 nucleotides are TGCAGCGAGGGGGGGCTCGGCTATGGCTACACCTTC.

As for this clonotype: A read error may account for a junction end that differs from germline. The CDR3 DNA sequence: TGCGCCAGCAACCAAGATGGCGGCGGATTAAAAAACATTCAGTACTTC. As protein: CASNQDGGGLKNIQYF. V usage is TRBV4-1 and J usage is TRBJ2-4; D gene unclear. CDR3 size: 16 residues. Per the germline V gene, CDR1 is MGHRA and CDR2 is YSYEKL.

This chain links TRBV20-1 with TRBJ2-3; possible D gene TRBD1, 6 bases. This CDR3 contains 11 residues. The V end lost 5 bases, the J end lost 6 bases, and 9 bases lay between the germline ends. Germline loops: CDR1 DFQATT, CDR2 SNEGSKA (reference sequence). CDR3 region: CSARQDDTQYF. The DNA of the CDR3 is TGCAGTGCTCGACAGGATGATACGCAGTATTTT.

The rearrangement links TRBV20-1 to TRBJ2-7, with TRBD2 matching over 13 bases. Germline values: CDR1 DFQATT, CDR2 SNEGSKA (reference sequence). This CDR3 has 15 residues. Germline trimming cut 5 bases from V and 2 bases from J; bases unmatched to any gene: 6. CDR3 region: CSARYTSGGAYEQYF. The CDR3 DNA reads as TGCAGTGCTCGCTACACTAGCGGGGGGGCCTACGAGCAGTACTTC.

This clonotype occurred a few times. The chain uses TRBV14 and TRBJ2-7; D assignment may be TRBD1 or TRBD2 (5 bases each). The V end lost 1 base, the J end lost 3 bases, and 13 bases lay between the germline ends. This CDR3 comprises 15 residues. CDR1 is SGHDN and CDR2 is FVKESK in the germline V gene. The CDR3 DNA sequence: TGTGCCAGCAGCCAAGCTACCGGGACGGTCTACGAGCAGTACTTC. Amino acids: CASSQATGTVYEQYF.

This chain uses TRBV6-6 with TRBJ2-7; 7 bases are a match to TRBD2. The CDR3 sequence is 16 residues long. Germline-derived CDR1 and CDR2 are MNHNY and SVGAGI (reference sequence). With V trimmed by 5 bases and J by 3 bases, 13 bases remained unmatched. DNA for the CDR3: TGTGCCAGCAGTACTGACGGGGAGGGTGGGCACTACGAGCAGTACTTC. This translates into CASSTDGEGGHYEQYF.

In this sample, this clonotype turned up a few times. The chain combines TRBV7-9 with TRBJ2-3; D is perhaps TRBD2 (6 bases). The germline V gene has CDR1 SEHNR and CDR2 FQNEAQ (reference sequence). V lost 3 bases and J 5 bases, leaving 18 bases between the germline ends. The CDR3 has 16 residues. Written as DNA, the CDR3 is TGTGCCAGCAGCTTCGGACGAGCGGGTGGTGAAGATACGCAGTATTTT. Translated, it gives CASSFGRAGGEDTQYF.

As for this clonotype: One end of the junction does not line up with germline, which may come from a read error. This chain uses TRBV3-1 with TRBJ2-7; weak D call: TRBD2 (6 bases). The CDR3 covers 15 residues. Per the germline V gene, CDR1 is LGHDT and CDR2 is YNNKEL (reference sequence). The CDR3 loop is CASSSGGTGLGELYF. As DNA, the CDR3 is TGTGCCAGCAGCTCCGGAGGGACGGGGCTTGGGGAGCTGTACTTC.

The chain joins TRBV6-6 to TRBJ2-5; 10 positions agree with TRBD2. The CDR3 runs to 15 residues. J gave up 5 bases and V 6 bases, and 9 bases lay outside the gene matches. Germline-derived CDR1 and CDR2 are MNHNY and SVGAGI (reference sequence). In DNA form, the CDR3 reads TGTGCCAGCAGCCAGACTAGCGGGCTGTCCGAGACCCAGTACTTC. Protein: CASSQTSGLSETQYF.